This TCR beta chain was observed in a study of blood T cell repertoires in COVID-19. Study-wide background: The origin of the acute and convalescent COVID-19 samples was the United States, Italy and Spain. Sample material is recorded as cDNA or gDNA derived from T cells, B-cell-depleted T cells, or PBMCs.

Germline V gene data show CDR1 as MDHEN and CDR2 as SYDVKM. The V gene end was trimmed by 6 bases and the J gene end by 2 bases; junction bases not matched to a gene: 8. The CDR3 totals 17 residues. Per the study methods: Cell counts per sample came from amplifying reference gene primers. TCRdb's table, derived via immunoSEQ multiplex PCR, lists solely in-frame clones and lacks some. That table gives V, J and clone size, and the DNA gave D and trimming. The sample holds some 250,000 clones; roughly 80% are singletons and the top ten take 3.5% to 5%. This chain joins TRBV28 and TRBJ2-2, with 11 bases that match TRBD2. This clonotype was obtained from a man between 60 and 75 years old with acute or convalescent COVID-19. Material: peripheral blood. CDR3 amino acids: CASSSPGLAANTGELFF. The CDR3 nucleotides are TGTGCCAGCAGCTCGCCGGGACTAGCGGCCAACACCGGGGAGCTGTTTTTT.